The present TCR beta chain was sequenced within a study of lymphopenia after photon versus proton radiotherapy. Study outcomes and limitations: Better survival with proton therapy was suggested as possible, not demonstrated. Relative stability marked proton patients; photon patients lost diversity and naive cells. In patients who died, overall survival fell as post-nadir TCR diversity dropped more. Oligoclonal CD8+ Temra expansion after nadir drove photon patients' diversity drop.

Note on this clone: The antigen remains undetermined.

V was clipped by 4 bases and J by 4 bases; unmatched bases: 8. The V gene's germline CDR1 is MNHNS and CDR2 SASEGT. CDR3 length: 15 residues. Using immunoSEQ multiplex PCR, the repertoire was profiled, and TCRdb retains in-frame clones only, with some absent. This table holds around 64,000 clones, 85% to 95% found once. The source material was peripheral blood, sampled from a patient treated with photon-based radiotherapy. This rearrangement joins TRBV6-1 to TRBJ2-5, with 8 positions matching TRBD2. The receptor was isolated from a woman in her 40s with cholangiocarcinoma. In nucleotides, the CDR3 is TGTGCCAGCAGTGCCGGGGGGGGCCGGAGAGAGACCCAGTACTTC. This sequence encodes CASSAGGGRRETQYF.